This TCR beta chain appears in the sequencing data of a study of shared clonotypes between healthy human individuals. V shed 3 bases, J shed 4 bases, and the junction held 9 bases outside the gene matches. The length of the CDR3 is 16 residues. Germline V lookup: CDR1 SNHLY, CDR2 FYNNEI. Produced via immunoSEQ multiplex PCR; TCRdb's table is partial and in-frame only. The sample records some 2.3 million clones, just over 90% being singletons. The specimen was naive CD4+ T cells from PBMCs. As for subset: CD45RA+ positively selected. The chain couples TRBV2 to TRBJ1-5; 7 bases align to TRBD1. The clonotype originates from a man aged 18 to 29 in good health. Some clones in this sample may be carry-over from other donors' samples. In DNA, the CDR3 is TGTGCCAGCAGTGAGTCCCAGGGGGTACGGAATCAGCCCCAGCATTTT. It codes for CASSESQGVRNQPQHF. Full variable domain (rest looked up from reference TRBV2 and TRBJ1-5): EPEVTQTPSHQVTQMGQEVILRCVPISNHLYFYWYRQILGQKVEFLVSFYNNEISEKSEIFDDQFSVERPDGSNFTLKIRSTKLEDSAMYFCASSESQGVRNQPQHFGDGTRLSIL.